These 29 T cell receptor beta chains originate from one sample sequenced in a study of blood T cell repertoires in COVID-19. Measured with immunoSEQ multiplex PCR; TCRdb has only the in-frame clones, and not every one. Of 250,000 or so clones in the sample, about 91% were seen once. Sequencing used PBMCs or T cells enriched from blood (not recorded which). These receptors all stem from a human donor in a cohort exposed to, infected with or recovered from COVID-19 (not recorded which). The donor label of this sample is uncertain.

The CDR3 region has the DNA TGTGCCAGCAGCTTCAGCGGGGGGGCCACAGATACGCAGTATTTT. The encoded protein is CASSFSGGATDTQYF. The genes are TRBV3-1 (or the pseudogene TRBV3-2) and TRBJ2-3; 10 bases agree with TRBD2. This CDR3 spans 15 amino acids. Trimming removed 5 bases from V and 2 bases from J; junction bases left unmatched: 4. In germline, CDR1 is LGHDT, CDR2 YNNKEL (reference sequence).

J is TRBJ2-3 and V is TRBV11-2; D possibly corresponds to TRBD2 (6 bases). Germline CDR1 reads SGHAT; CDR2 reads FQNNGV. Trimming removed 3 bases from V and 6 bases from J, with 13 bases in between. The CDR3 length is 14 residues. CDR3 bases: TGTGCCAGCAGCTTGGACCGAGCGGGCGATACGCAGTATTTT. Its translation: CASSLDRAGDTQYF.

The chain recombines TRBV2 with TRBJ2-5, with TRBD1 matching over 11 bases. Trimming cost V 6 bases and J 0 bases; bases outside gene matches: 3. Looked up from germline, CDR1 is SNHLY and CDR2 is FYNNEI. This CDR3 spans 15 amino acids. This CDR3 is CASRGDRGDQETQYF. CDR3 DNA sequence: TGTGCCAGCAGGGGGGACAGGGGGGACCAAGAGACCCAGTACTTC.

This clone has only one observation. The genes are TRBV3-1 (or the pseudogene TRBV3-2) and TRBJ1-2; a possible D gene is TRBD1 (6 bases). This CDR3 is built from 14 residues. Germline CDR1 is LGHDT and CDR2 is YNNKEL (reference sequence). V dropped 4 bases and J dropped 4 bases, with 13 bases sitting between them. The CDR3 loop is CASSPLQGSYGYTF. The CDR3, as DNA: TGTGCCAGCAGCCCGTTACAGGGATCCTATGGCTACACCTTC.

CDR3 loop: CASSAPGGSSYNEQFF. The CDR3 DNA is TGTGCCAGCAGCGCCCCCGGGGGGAGCTCCTACAATGAGCAGTTCTTC. The chain is built from TRBV9 and TRBJ2-1; 7 nucleotides line up with TRBD2. V trimming: 3 bases; J trimming: 0 bases; junction bases outside the gene matches: 6. CDR1 and CDR2 (germline): SGDLS, YYNGEE. CDR3 length equals 16 residues.

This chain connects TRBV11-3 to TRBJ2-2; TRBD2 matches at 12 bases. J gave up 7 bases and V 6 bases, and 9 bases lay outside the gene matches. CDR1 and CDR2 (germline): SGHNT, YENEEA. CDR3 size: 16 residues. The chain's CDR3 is CASRASGGDLGGELFF. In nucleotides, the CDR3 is TGTGCCAGCAGAGCTAGCGGGGGGGACCTCGGCGGGGAGCTGTTTTTT.

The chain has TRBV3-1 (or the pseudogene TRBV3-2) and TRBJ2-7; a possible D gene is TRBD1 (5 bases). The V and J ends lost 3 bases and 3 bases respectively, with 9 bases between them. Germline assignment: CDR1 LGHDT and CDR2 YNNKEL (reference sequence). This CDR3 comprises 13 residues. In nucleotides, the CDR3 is TGTGCCAGCAGCCAGCTCGACAGCTACGAGCAGTACTTC. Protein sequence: CASSQLDSYEQYF.

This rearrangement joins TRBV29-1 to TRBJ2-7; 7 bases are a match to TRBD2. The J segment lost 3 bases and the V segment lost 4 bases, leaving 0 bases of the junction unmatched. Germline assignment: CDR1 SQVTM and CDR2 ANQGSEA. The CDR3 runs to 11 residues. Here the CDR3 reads CSVGTSYEQYF. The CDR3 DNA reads TGCAGCGTTGGGACTAGCTACGAGCAGTACTTC.

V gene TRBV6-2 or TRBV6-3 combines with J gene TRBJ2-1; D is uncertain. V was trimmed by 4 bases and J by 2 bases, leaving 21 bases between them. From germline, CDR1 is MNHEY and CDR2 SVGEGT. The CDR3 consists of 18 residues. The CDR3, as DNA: TGTGCCAGCAGTTCCCGGCCGGCCATAGCCGTCACCTACAATGAGCAGTTCTTC. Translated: CASSSRPAIAVTYNEQFF.

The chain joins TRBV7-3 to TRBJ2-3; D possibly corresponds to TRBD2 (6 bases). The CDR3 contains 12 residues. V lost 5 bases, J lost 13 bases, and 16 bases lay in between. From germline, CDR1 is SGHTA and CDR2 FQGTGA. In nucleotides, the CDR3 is TGTGCCAGCAGCCGAGGCGGACTACCAAAGTATTTT. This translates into CASSRGGLPKYF.

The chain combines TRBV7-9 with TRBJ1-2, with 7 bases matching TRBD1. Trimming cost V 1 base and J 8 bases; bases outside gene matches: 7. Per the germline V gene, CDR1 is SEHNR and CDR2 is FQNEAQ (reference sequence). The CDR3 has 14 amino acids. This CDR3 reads CASSLVGTVEGYTF. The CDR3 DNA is TGTGCCAGCAGCTTAGTGGGGACAGTGGAGGGCTACACCTTC.

The chain's CDR3 is CASSLSTGSQPQHF. The CDR3 DNA reads TGTGCCAGCAGCTTGAGCACAGGGAGTCAGCCCCAGCATTTT. The chain has TRBV5-8 and TRBJ1-5; TRBD1 might be the D (6 bases). Germline V CDR1 and CDR2: SGHTS, YDEGEE. The V gene lost 1 base and the J gene lost 6 bases, with 11 bases spanning the gap. This CDR3 has 14 residues.

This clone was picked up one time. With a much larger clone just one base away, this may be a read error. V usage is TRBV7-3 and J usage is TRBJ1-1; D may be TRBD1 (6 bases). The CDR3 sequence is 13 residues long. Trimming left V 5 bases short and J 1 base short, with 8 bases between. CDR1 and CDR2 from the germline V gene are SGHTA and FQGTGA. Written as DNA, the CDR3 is TGTGCCAGCAGCCCACAGGGGAACACTGAAGCTTTCTTT. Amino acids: CASSPQGNTEAFF.

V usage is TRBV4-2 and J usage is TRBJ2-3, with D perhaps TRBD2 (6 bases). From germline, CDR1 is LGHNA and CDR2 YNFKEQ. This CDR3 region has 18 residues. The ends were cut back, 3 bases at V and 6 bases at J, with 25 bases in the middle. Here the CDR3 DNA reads TGTGCCAGCAGCCAGCGGGGCCTAGTCCTCCTAGGGCGGGATACGCAGTATTTT. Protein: CASSQRGLVLLGRDTQYF.

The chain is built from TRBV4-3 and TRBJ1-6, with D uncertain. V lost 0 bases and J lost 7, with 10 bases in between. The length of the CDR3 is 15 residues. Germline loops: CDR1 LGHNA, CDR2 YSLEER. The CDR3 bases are TGCGCCAGCAGCCAAGAGGCCCGAGGAAATTCACCCCTCCACTTT. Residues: CASSQEARGNSPLHF.

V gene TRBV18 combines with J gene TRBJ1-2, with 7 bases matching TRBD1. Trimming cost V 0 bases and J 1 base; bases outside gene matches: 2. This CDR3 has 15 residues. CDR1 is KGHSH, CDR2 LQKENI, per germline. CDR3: CASSPPGQINYGYTF. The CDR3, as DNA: TGTGCCAGCTCACCACCGGGACAGATTAACTATGGCTACACCTTC.

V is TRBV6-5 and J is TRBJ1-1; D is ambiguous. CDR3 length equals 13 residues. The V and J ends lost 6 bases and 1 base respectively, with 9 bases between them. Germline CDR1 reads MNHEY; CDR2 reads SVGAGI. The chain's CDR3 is CASRKRQNTEAFF. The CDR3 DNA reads TGTGCCAGCAGAAAGAGACAGAACACTGAAGCTTTCTTT.

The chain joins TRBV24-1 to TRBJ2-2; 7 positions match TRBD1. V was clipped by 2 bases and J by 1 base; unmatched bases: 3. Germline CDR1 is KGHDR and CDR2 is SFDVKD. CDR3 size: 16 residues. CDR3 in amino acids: CATSDSNRGNTGELFF. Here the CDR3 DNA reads TGTGCCACCAGTGATTCGAACAGGGGGAACACCGGGGAGCTGTTTTTT.

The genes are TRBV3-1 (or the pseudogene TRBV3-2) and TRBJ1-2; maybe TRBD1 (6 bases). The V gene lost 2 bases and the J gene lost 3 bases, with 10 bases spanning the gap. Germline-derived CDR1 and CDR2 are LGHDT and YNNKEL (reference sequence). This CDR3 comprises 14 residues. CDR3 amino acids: CASSQTGLYYGYTF. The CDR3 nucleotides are TGTGCCAGCAGCCAAACAGGGCTCTACTATGGCTACACCTTC.

The chain's CDR3 is CASSRTGYDQPQHF. DNA for the CDR3: TGTGCCAGCAGCCGGACAGGTTACGATCAGCCCCAGCATTTT. This chain uses TRBV2 with TRBJ1-5; 7 bases map to TRBD1. Per the germline V gene, CDR1 is SNHLY and CDR2 is FYNNEI. After removal of 6 bases from V and 5 bases from J, the junction contained 7 bases not matched to a gene. The CDR3 extends over 14 amino acids.

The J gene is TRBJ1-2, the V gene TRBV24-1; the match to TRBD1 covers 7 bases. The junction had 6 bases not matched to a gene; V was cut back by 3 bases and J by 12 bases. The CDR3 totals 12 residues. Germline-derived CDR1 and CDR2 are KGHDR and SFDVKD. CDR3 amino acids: CATSDTDRVNTF. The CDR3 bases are TGTGCCACCAGTGATACTGACAGGGTTAACACCTTC.

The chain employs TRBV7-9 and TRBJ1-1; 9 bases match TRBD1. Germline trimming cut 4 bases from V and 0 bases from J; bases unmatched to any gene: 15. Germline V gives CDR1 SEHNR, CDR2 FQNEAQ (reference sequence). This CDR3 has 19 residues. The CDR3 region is CASSSSLPGQGGVNTEAFF. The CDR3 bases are TGTGCCAGCAGCTCATCGCTACCGGGACAGGGTGGGGTGAACACTGAAGCTTTCTTT.

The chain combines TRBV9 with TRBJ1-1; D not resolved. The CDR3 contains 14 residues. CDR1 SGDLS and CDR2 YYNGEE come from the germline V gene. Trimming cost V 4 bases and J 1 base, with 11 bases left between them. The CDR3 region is CASSPDMANTEAFF. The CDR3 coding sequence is TGTGCCAGCAGCCCAGACATGGCGAACACTGAAGCTTTCTTT.

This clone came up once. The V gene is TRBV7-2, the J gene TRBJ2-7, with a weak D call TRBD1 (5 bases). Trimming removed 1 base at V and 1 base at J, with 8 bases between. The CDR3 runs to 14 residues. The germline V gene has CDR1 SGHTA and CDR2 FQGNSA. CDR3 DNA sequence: TGTGCCAGCAGCTTAGGACAGAGGTCCTACGAGCAGTACTTC. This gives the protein CASSLGQRSYEQYF.

The CDR3 loop is CASSYRDRAREKLFF. The CDR3 nucleotides read TGTGCCAGCAGCTACCGGGACAGGGCTCGAGAAAAACTGTTTTTT. The V and J genes are TRBV7-3 and TRBJ1-4; 9 positions agree with TRBD1. Germline V gives CDR1 SGHTA, CDR2 FQGTGA. The CDR3 consists of 15 residues. Unmatched junction bases numbered 8, after V lost 4 bases and J lost 8 bases.

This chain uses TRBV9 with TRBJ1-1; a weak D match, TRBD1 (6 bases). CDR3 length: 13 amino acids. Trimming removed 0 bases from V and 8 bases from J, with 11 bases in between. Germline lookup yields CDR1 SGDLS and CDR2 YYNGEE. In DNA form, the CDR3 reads TGTGCCAGCAGCGTAGATACAGGGCAGGAAGCTTTCTTT. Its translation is CASSVDTGQEAFF.

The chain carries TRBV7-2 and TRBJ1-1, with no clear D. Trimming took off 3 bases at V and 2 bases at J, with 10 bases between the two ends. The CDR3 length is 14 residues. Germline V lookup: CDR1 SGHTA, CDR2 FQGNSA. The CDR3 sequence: CASSFSIPNTEAFF. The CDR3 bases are TGTGCCAGCAGCTTCTCTATCCCCAACACTGAAGCTTTCTTT.

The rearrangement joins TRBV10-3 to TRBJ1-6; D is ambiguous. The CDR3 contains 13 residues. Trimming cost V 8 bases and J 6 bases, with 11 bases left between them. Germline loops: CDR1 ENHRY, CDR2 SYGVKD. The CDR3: CAIHSSLNSPLHF. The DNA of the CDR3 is TGTGCCATCCATAGCTCCCTTAATTCACCCCTCCACTTT.

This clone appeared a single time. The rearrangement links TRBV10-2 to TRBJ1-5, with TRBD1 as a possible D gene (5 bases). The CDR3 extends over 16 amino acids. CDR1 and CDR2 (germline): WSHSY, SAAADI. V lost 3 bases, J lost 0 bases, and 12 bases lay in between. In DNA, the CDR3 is TGCGCCAGCAGTGACCTCAGGGAAGGTAGCAATCAGCCCCAGCATTTT. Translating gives CASSDLREGSNQPQHF.